This TCR beta chain was profiled in a study of blood T cell repertoires in COVID-19. Background on the study: COVID-19 samples, acute and convalescent, were from the United States, Italy and Spain. Sources were T cells, B-cell-depleted T cells, or PBMCs; the material itself was cDNA or gDNA.

CDR3 length: 16 residues. Germline assignment: CDR1 SGHDT and CDR2 YYEEEE. Unmatched junction bases numbered 10, after V lost 3 bases and J lost 3 bases. As handled by the study authors: Estimates of nucleated cell counts were drawn from the amplification of reference gene primers. Clones were read by immunoSEQ multiplex PCR, and TCRdb kept only the in-frame ones, dropping some. The V and J calls and clone size were taken over from that table, and D and trimming were inferred from the DNA. The sample lists around 300,000 clones, approximately 83% occurring once. This clonotype was obtained from a woman between 65 and 79 years old with acute or convalescent COVID-19. Sequencing was performed on peripheral blood. The V call is TRBV5-6, the J call TRBJ1-2; the match to TRBD1 covers 8 bases. The CDR3 sequence: CASSSPLDRDDYGYTF. CDR3 bases: TGTGCCAGCAGCTCGCCGTTGGACAGGGATGACTATGGCTACACCTTC.